Presented here are 19 T cell receptor beta chains from one specimen sequenced in a study of blood T cell repertoires in COVID-19. Libraries were prepared by immunoSEQ multiplex PCR; TCRdb keeps only in-frame clonotypes and omits some of them. In the table there are about 260,000 clones, approximately 86% of which are singletons. The specimen was peripheral blood. The receptor set was obtained from a man aged 30 to 39 with active or convalescent COVID-19.

This clone showed up just once. Other DNA sequences from this sample encode an identical CDR3 as well. V gene TRBV27 combines with J gene TRBJ2-7; D gene ambiguous. Trimming shortened V by 2 bases and J by 0 bases, and 5 bases separated the two germline ends. CDR3 length equals 13 residues. The germline V gene encodes CDR1 MNHEY and CDR2 SMNVEV (reference sequence). Here the CDR3 DNA reads TGTGCCAGCAGTTTAACAGTCTCCTACGAGCAGTACTTC. It codes for CASSLTVSYEQYF.

The chain links TRBV7-9 to TRBJ2-5, with D perhaps matching TRBD1 (6 bases). Trimming removed 1 base at V and 0 bases at J, with 9 bases between. The CDR3 extends over 15 amino acids. Germline CDR1 is SEHNR and CDR2 is FQNEAQ (reference sequence). The CDR3 nucleotides read TGTGCCAGCAGCTTAGGGACAGCGTACCAAGAGACCCAGTACTTC. Residues: CASSLGTAYQETQYF. Using reference TRBV7-9 and TRBJ2-5 for the parts outside the CDR3, the full variable domain is DTGVSQNPRHKITKRGQNVTFRCDPISEHNRLYWYRQTLGQGPEFLTYFQNEAQLEKSRLLSDRFSAERPKGSFSTLEIQRTEQGDSAMYLCASSLGTAYQETQYFGPGTRLLVL.

This clone has a single count. The rearrangement joins TRBV9 to TRBJ2-3, with TRBD2 matching over 7 bases. V was clipped by 5 bases and J by 5 bases; unmatched bases: 5. The CDR3 totals 13 residues. CDR1 SGDLS and CDR2 YYNGEE come from the germline V gene. In nucleotides, the CDR3 is TGTGCCAGCAGTTTGTGGGGGGGAGATACGCAGTATTTT. Translation gives CASSLWGGDTQYF.

The chain links TRBV4-2 to TRBJ1-2; TRBD1 agrees at 7 bases. V was pared by 4 bases and J by 3 bases, with 11 bases of the junction left unmatched. The germline V gene has CDR1 LGHNA and CDR2 YNFKEQ. This CDR3 spans 16 amino acids. The CDR3 coding sequence is TGTGCCAGCAGCCCTAACACAGGGGAGCTGGACTATGGCTACACCTTC. Amino acid sequence: CASSPNTGELDYGYTF.

V and J are TRBV27 and TRBJ2-3; D possibly corresponds to TRBD2 (5 bases). The germline V gene encodes CDR1 MNHEY and CDR2 SMNVEV (reference sequence). The CDR3 consists of 16 residues. V was clipped by 1 base and J by 5 bases, with 16 bases between them. DNA for the CDR3: TGTGCCAGCAGTTTATTTACTAGAGGGTCAGTAGATACGCAGTATTTT. Its translation is CASSLFTRGSVDTQYF.

The chain carries TRBV3-1 (or the pseudogene TRBV3-2) and TRBJ1-5, with 9 bases identical to TRBD1. The CDR3 contains 16 residues. Trimming took 1 base from V and 4 from J; bases not matched to a gene: 5. Germline V gives CDR1 LGHDT, CDR2 YNNKEL (reference sequence). CDR3 sequence: CASSQGVGTGNQPQHF. The CDR3 bases are TGTGCCAGCAGCCAAGGCGTCGGGACAGGGAATCAGCCCCAGCATTTT.

V gene TRBV2 combines with J gene TRBJ1-2; perhaps TRBD1 as D (6 bases). V dropped 5 bases and J dropped 8 bases, with 21 bases sitting between them. The CDR3 sequence is 15 residues long. The V gene's germline CDR1 is SNHLY and CDR2 FYNNEI. The CDR3 DNA follows: TGTGCCAGCAGTCTACAAGGACAGCTTGATCAAGGCTACACCTTC. Translating it yields CASSLQGQLDQGYTF. The full variable domain, completed using reference TRBV2 and TRBJ1-2, is EPEVTQTPSHQVTQMGQEVILRCVPISNHLYFYWYRQILGQKVEFLVSFYNNEISEKSEIFDDQFSVERPDGSNFTLKIRSTKLEDSAMYFCASSLQGQLDQGYTFGSGTRLTVV.

A word on this clone: Sequence at one end of the junction differs from germline and may be a read error. The CDR3 protein is CASSEDRQNTEAFF. The CDR3 nucleotides are TGCGCCAGCAGCGAAGACAGGCAGAACACTGAAGCTTTCTTT. The chain combines TRBV4-3 with TRBJ1-1; D is possibly TRBD1 (6 bases). CDR3 size: 14 residues. Germline CDR1 LGHNA, CDR2 YSLEER.

This clone was observed once. The CDR3 nucleotides read TGTGCCAGCAGCCAAGACGAGTTGCTACAGGCGGATACGCAGTATTTT. Translation gives CASSQDELLQADTQYF. The gene calls are TRBV14 and TRBJ2-3; possible D gene TRBD1, 5 bases. The CDR3 loop spans 16 amino acids. Trimming stripped 0 bases from V and 6 bases from J, with 16 bases between. Looked up from germline, CDR1 is SGHDN and CDR2 is FVKESK.

In its sample, this clone was seen once. The J gene is TRBJ1-1, the V gene TRBV7-6; a weak D match, TRBD1 (5 bases). The CDR3 is 15 amino acids. Trimming cost V 1 base and J 0 bases, with 9 bases left between them. Germline V gene lookup returns CDR1 SGHVS and CDR2 FNYEAQ. CDR3 nucleotide sequence: TGTGCCAGCAGCTTAGGGGAGGGGTTGAACACTGAAGCTTTCTTT. Translation gives CASSLGEGLNTEAFF.

The chain has TRBV29-1 and TRBJ2-1; a possible D gene is TRBD2 (5 bases). This CDR3 spans 14 amino acids. V lost 1 base and J 6 bases, leaving 13 bases between the germline ends. Per the germline V gene, CDR1 is SQVTM and CDR2 is ANQGSEA. This CDR3 reads CSVEGGLTRNEQFF. In nucleotides, the CDR3 is TGCAGCGTTGAAGGCGGACTCACGCGCAATGAGCAGTTCTTC.

This sequence joins TRBV12-2 and TRBJ1-5; the table's D call TRBD1 went unverified against the DNA. TRBV12-2 is termed a pseudogene. The CDR3 has 20 amino acids. The CDR3 region has the DNA TGTGCAAGTCGCTTAACTCACCGGGACAGGGATAAAAAAAGCAATCAGCCCCAGCATTTT. This translates into CASRLTHRDRDKKSNQPQHF.

This clone came up a few times. The rearrangement links TRBV11-2 to TRBJ1-5; perhaps TRBD1 as D (5 bases). CDR1 is SGHAT and CDR2 is FQNNGV in the germline V gene. The CDR3 contains 15 residues. V was clipped by 1 base and J by 2 bases, with 9 bases between them. CDR3 amino acids: CASSLVQGGNQPQHF. The CDR3 bases are TGTGCCAGCAGCTTAGTTCAGGGCGGCAATCAGCCCCAGCATTTT.

The chain couples TRBV5-1 to TRBJ2-7; possibly TRBD2 for D (6 bases). The germline V gene encodes CDR1 SGHRS and CDR2 YFSETQ. This CDR3 is 15 amino acids long. Trimming left V 4 bases short and J 6 bases short, with 20 bases between. This CDR3 is CASSEPTSTGAEQYF. DNA for the CDR3: TGCGCCAGCAGCGAACCGACTAGTACGGGTGCCGAGCAGTACTTC.

With regard to this clone: One junction end disagrees with the germline gene, perhaps due to a read error. The chain recombines TRBV9 with TRBJ1-1; D is perhaps TRBD1 (6 bases). The CDR3 runs 13 residues. Per the germline V gene, CDR1 is SGDLS and CDR2 is YYNGEE. CDR3 in amino acids: CASSERGGTGAFF. In nucleotides, the CDR3 is TGTGCCAGCTCTGAGAGAGGGGGAACTGGAGCTTTCTTT. Drawing the rest from reference TRBV9 and TRBJ1-1, the complete variable domain is DSGVTQTPKHLITATGQRVTLRCSPRSGDLSVYWYQQSLDQGLQFLIQYYNGEERAKGNILERFSAQQFPDLHSELNLSSLELGDSALYFCASSERGGTGAFFGQGTRLTVV.

V and J are TRBV7-9 and TRBJ1-3; D is undetermined. V lost 7 bases and J 0 bases, leaving 16 bases between the germline ends. This CDR3 region has 16 residues. Germline V gene data show CDR1 as SEHNR and CDR2 as FQNEAQ (reference sequence). The DNA for the CDR3 is TGTGCCAGCACCATCCCCGGGAGAAACTCTGGAAACACCATATATTTT. The encoded protein is CASTIPGRNSGNTIYF.

This clone was observed a handful of times. J is TRBJ1-2 and V is TRBV27; possibly TRBD1 for D (5 bases). V lost 6 bases, J lost 8 bases, and 10 bases lay in between. The CDR3 has 11 residues. Per germline, CDR1 MNHEY and CDR2 SMNVEV (reference sequence). CDR3 sequence: CASSRGSGYTF. The DNA of the CDR3 is TGTGCCAGCAGCCGGGGGAGCGGCTACACCTTC.

Concerning this clone: In the same sample, other DNA sequences code for this CDR3. The chain has TRBV18 and TRBJ2-5; 8 bases are a match to TRBD1. The germline CDR1 and CDR2 sequences are KGHSH and LQKENI. After removal of 5 bases from V and 5 bases from J, the junction contained 1 base not matched to a gene. There are 12 residues in the CDR3. The DNA of the CDR3 is TGTGCCAGCTCAAGACAGGGGGAGACCCAGTACTTC. It is translated as CASSRQGETQYF.

This clone was seen only once. The chain carries TRBV9 and TRBJ2-1, with 10 bases matching TRBD2. This CDR3 has 20 amino acids. CDR1 SGDLS and CDR2 YYNGEE come from the germline V gene. Unmatched junction bases numbered 15, after V lost 3 bases and J lost 0 bases. The CDR3 sequence: CASSARGSGGAWSSYNEQFF. DNA of the CDR3: TGTGCCAGCAGCGCCCGGGGGAGCGGGGGGGCCTGGTCCTCCTACAATGAGCAGTTCTTC.